The 27 T cell receptor beta chains presented below share a single source sample, sequenced in a study of cytomegalovirus exposure and HLA in healthy donors. The primer mix had 60 Vbeta and 13 Jbeta primers. Here immunoSEQ multiplex PCR was the method, and the copy in TCRdb shows in-frame clones only, minus some. The table shows more than 100,000 clones, with 80% occurring only once. Sequenced material: PBMCs. The source of these receptors is a man aged 40-55 years in good health and CMV-seronegative.

The rearrangement joins TRBV5-1 to TRBJ2-1; 14 bases match TRBD2. CDR1 and CDR2 from the germline V gene are SGHRS and YFSETQ. The CDR3 is 16 amino acids. Unmatched junction bases numbered 16, after V lost 6 bases and J lost 14 bases. The CDR3 spells CASTPGGTSGSGGEFF. The CDR3 DNA reads as TGCGCCAGCACCCCAGGCGGGACTAGCGGGAGTGGAGGGGAGTTCTTC.

The rearrangement uses TRBV30 and TRBJ2-7; D gene uncertain. Trimming stripped 0 bases from V and 4 bases from J, with 4 bases between. This CDR3 is 11 amino acids long. Per germline, CDR1 GTSNPN and CDR2 SVGIG (reference sequence). This CDR3 is CAWSVGYEQYF. The CDR3 nucleotides read TGTGCCTGGAGTGTCGGGTACGAGCAGTACTTC.

The chain recombines TRBV25-1 with TRBJ2-7; D might be TRBD1 (7 bases). Trimming pared 8 bases from V and 5 bases from J, leaving 16 bases between. The length of the CDR3 is 13 residues. Germline values: CDR1 MGHDK, CDR2 SYGVNS. CDR3 protein: CASLQGGKDEQYF. The CDR3 coding sequence is TGTGCCAGCCTCCAGGGGGGCAAGGACGAGCAGTACTTC.

The rearrangement links TRBV7-2 to TRBJ1-2; 10 positions agree with TRBD1. The ends lost 5 bases at V and 4 bases at J; junction bases unmatched: 7. The CDR3 has 15 amino acids. Looked up from germline, CDR1 is SGHTA and CDR2 is FQGNSA. CDR3 DNA: TGTGCCAGCAGCCATGACAGGGGGCAGGGCTATGGCTACACCTTC. This translates into CASSHDRGQGYGYTF.

The rearrangement joins TRBV29-1 to TRBJ1-1, with D possibly being TRBD1 (6 bases). The CDR3 is 11 amino acids. Germline loops: CDR1 SQVTM, CDR2 ANQGSEA. Trimming shortened V by 8 bases and J by 0 bases, and 7 bases separated the two germline ends. CDR3 region: CSTGMNTEAFF. The DNA for the CDR3 is TGCAGCACAGGGATGAACACTGAAGCTTTCTTT.

The rearrangement links TRBV11-2 to TRBJ1-1; D not certain. V dropped 2 bases and J dropped 2 bases, with 6 bases sitting between them. The CDR3 runs 13 residues. Germline V gene lookup returns CDR1 SGHAT and CDR2 FQNNGV. The CDR3 bases are TGTGCCAGCAGCTTAATCCCTAACACTGAAGCTTTCTTT. Protein: CASSLIPNTEAFF.

This sequence joins TRBV18 and TRBJ2-7, with 7 bases fitting TRBD1. This CDR3 comprises 13 residues. V lost 2 bases, J lost 2 bases, and 0 bases stayed unmatched. Germline CDR1 KGHSH, CDR2 LQKENI. The CDR3 sequence is CASSPGTAYEQYF. The DNA of the CDR3 is TGTGCCAGCTCACCAGGGACAGCCTACGAGCAGTACTTC. The full variable domain, with the rest looked up from reference TRBV18 and TRBJ2-7, is NAGVMQNPRHLVRRRGQEARLRCSPMKGHSHVYWYRQLPEEGLKFMVYLQKENIIDESGMPKERFSAEFPKEGPSILRIQQVVRGDSAAYFCASSPGTAYEQYFGPGTRLTVT.

This clone appeared once. J is TRBJ2-2 and V is TRBV6-6, with 7 bases matching TRBD1. Germline CDR1 MNHNY, CDR2 SVGAGI (reference sequence). CDR3 length: 13 residues. Trimming removed 8 bases from V and 7 bases from J; junction bases left unmatched: 7. The chain's CDR3 is CASVGQVDGELFF. The CDR3 DNA sequence: TGTGCCAGCGTTGGACAGGTGGACGGGGAGCTGTTTTTT.

This chain links TRBV5-1 with TRBJ2-2; D remains ambiguous. Germline V gene sequence: CDR1 SGHRS, CDR2 YFSETQ. V was clipped by 8 bases and J by 3 bases, with 20 bases between them. The CDR3 is 16 residues long. Here the CDR3 DNA reads TGCGCCAGTAGCACGACCCCGCCTACAGACACCGGGGAGCTGTTTTTT. It encodes CASSTTPPTDTGELFF.

The chain links TRBV6-1 to TRBJ2-3; D perhaps matches TRBD1 (6 bases). The CDR3 runs to 16 residues. CDR1 MNHNS and CDR2 SASEGT come from the germline V gene. Trimming removed 0 bases from V and 3 bases from J, with 13 bases in between. The DNA of the CDR3 is TGTGCCAGCAGTGAAGCTGTAGGACAGCAAACAGATACGCAGTATTTT. Translation: CASSEAVGQQTDTQYF.

The V gene is TRBV10-3, the J gene TRBJ1-2; D is unclear. The CDR3 is 12 residues long. With 4 bases removed from V and 3 bases from J, the gap between germline ends came to 6 bases. From germline, CDR1 is ENHRY and CDR2 SYGVKD. The CDR3 DNA reads TGTGCCATCAGTGGCACGGACTATGGCTACACCTTC. Translating gives CAISGTDYGYTF.

The chain combines TRBV6-1 with TRBJ1-6; D might be TRBD1 (5 bases). Germline V gene lookup returns CDR1 MNHNS and CDR2 SASEGT. The CDR3 is 16 amino acids. V was pared by 0 bases and J by 4 bases, with 10 bases between. CDR3 region: CASSEARRQYNSPLHF. The CDR3 region has the DNA TGTGCCAGCAGTGAAGCCAGGAGACAGTATAATTCACCCCTCCACTTT.

The chain recombines TRBV5-4 with TRBJ2-2; tentatively, D is TRBD2 (5 bases). The ends were cut back, 5 bases at V and 2 bases at J, with 10 bases in the middle. The CDR3 runs 14 residues. Germline V gene data show CDR1 as SGHNT and CDR2 as YYREEE (reference sequence). In DNA, the CDR3 is TGTGCCAGCAGTGGGAGCGGCAACACCGGGGAGCTGTTTTTT. Encoded protein: CASSGSGNTGELFF. The whole variable domain, filled in from reference TRBV5-4 and TRBJ2-2, reads ETGVTQSPTHLIKTRGQQVTLRCSSQSGHNTVSWYQQALGQGPQFIFQYYREEENGRGNFPPRFSGLQFPNYSSELNVNALELDDSALYLCASSGSGNTGELFFGEGSRLTVL.

The V call is TRBV6-5, the J call TRBJ2-1; 10 bases match TRBD2. V was pared by 6 bases and J by 4 bases, with 3 bases of the junction left unmatched. The germline CDR1 and CDR2 sequences are MNHEY and SVGAGI. The CDR3 totals 14 residues. The DNA of the CDR3 is TGTGCCAGCAGCCGACTAGCGGGTTACAATGAGCAGTTCTTC. Encoded protein: CASSRLAGYNEQFF.

V and J are TRBV19 and TRBJ2-7; 8 bases are shared with TRBD1. Germline V gene sequence: CDR1 LNHDA, CDR2 SQIVND (reference sequence). V lost 5 bases, J lost 6 bases, and 6 bases stayed unmatched. The CDR3 is 13 amino acids. CDR3 nucleotides: TGTGCCAGTAGTTCCCTTGGACAGGGCGAGCAGTACTTC. It codes for CASSSLGQGEQYF.

The count of this clone is one. The gene calls are TRBV6-1 and TRBJ1-2; 9 bases align to TRBD1. Germline V gene lookup returns CDR1 MNHNS and CDR2 SASEGT. The CDR3 spans 14 residues. V shed 0 bases and J 8 bases; nucleotides not matched to a gene: 4. CDR3: CASSEARQGGGYTF. In nucleotides, the CDR3 is TGTGCCAGCAGTGAAGCGCGACAGGGGGGGGGCTACACCTTC.

The chain joins TRBV5-4 to TRBJ2-1; TRBD2 agrees at 8 bases. Germline V gene data show CDR1 as SGHNT and CDR2 as YYREEE (reference sequence). The CDR3 covers 12 residues. Trimming cost V 4 bases and J 6 bases; bases outside gene matches: 0. The DNA for the CDR3 is TGTGCCAGCAGCACTAGCGGCAATGAGCAGTTCTTC. The encoded protein is CASSTSGNEQFF. The full variable domain, its missing parts supplied by reference TRBV5-4 and TRBJ2-1, is ETGVTQSPTHLIKTRGQQVTLRCSSQSGHNTVSWYQQALGQGPQFIFQYYREEENGRGNFPPRFSGLQFPNYSSELNVNALELDDSALYLCASSTSGNEQFFGPGTRLTVL.

This chain links TRBV5-1 with TRBJ2-1; D possibly corresponds to TRBD2 (6 bases). V lost 0 bases and J lost 2, with 9 bases in between. CDR3 size: 15 residues. The V gene's germline CDR1 is SGHRS and CDR2 YFSETQ. The CDR3 is CASSLVAATYNEQFF. CDR3 coding DNA: TGCGCCAGCAGCTTGGTAGCGGCCACCTACAATGAGCAGTTCTTC.

The genes are TRBV10-3 and TRBJ2-5, with a tentative D call TRBD1 (6 bases). Germline V gene data show CDR1 as ENHRY and CDR2 as SYGVKD. CDR3 length equals 14 residues. Trimming cost V 3 bases and J 2 bases, with 10 bases left between them. The CDR3 region is CAISEGDNQETQYF. In DNA, the CDR3 is TGTGCCATCAGTGAAGGGGACAATCAAGAGACCCAGTACTTC.

The genes are TRBV6-5 and TRBJ2-2, with D possibly being TRBD2 (6 bases). The CDR3 has 15 residues. CDR1 MNHEY and CDR2 SVGAGI come from the germline V gene. V was clipped by 2 bases and J by 7 bases, with 14 bases between them. The CDR3 DNA reads as TGTGCCAGCAGTTACGGTGGGGCGGGGAACGGGGAGCTGTTTTTT. This codes for CASSYGGAGNGELFF.

The chain uses TRBV5-4 and TRBJ2-6, with TRBD1 matching over 9 bases. Germline trimming cut 4 bases from V and 0 bases from J; bases unmatched to any gene: 5. CDR3 length: 17 amino acids. The V gene's germline CDR1 is SGHNT and CDR2 YYREEE (reference sequence). The CDR3 spells CASSPPGQGSGANVLTF. The CDR3 DNA is TGTGCCAGCAGCCCGCCGGGACAGGGCTCTGGGGCCAACGTCCTGACTTTC.

This chain's CDR3 is CASSFGGTGGSPLHF. The CDR3 DNA is TGCGCCAGCAGCTTTGGCGGGACAGGGGGCTCGCCCCTCCACTTT. The chain has TRBV5-1 and TRBJ1-6; TRBD1 aligns across 12 bases. In germline, CDR1 is SGHRS, CDR2 YFSETQ. Germline trimming cut 2 bases from V and 13 bases from J; bases unmatched to any gene: 7. The CDR3 totals 15 residues. Full variable domain (outside the CDR3, taken from reference TRBV5-1 and TRBJ1-6): KAGVTQTPRYLIKTRGQQVTLSCSPISGHRSVSWYQQTPGQGLQFLFEYFSETQRNKGNFPGRFSGRQFSNSRSEMNVSTLELGDSALYLCASSFGGTGGSPLHFGNGTRLTVT.

The J gene is TRBJ2-1, the V gene TRBV5-1, with 9 bases identical to TRBD2. The CDR3 contains 14 residues. V gave up 6 bases and J gave up 9 bases; unmatched junction bases: 10. CDR1 and CDR2 from the germline V gene are SGHRS and YFSETQ. The CDR3 reads CASNRLAGEAEQFF. CDR3 DNA sequence: TGCGCCAGCAATCGATTAGCGGGGGAAGCTGAGCAGTTCTTC.

The CDR3 loop is CASRYRGGTEAFF. CDR3 DNA sequence: TGTGCCAGCAGATATAGGGGGGGCACTGAAGCTTTCTTT. The gene calls are TRBV2 and TRBJ1-1; maybe TRBD1 (6 bases). The CDR3 has 13 residues. Germline loops: CDR1 SNHLY, CDR2 FYNNEI. Deletions cut 6 bases from V and 4 bases from J, with 12 bases between.

This chain uses TRBV6-1 with TRBJ1-5; the match to TRBD1 covers 7 bases. The CDR3 totals 13 residues. The J segment lost 12 bases and the V segment lost 2 bases, leaving 7 bases of the junction unmatched. Germline V gene lookup returns CDR1 MNHNS and CDR2 SASEGT. CDR3: CASSEKQGVLQHF. The CDR3 bases are TGTGCCAGCAGTGAAAAGCAGGGGGTCCTCCAGCATTTT.

The rearrangement links TRBV10-3 to TRBJ1-5; TRBD1 matches at 7 bases. CDR3 size: 14 residues. In germline, CDR1 is ENHRY, CDR2 SYGVKD. The trim removed 7 bases at V and 0 bases at J, leaving 3 bases unmatched. CDR3 sequence reads: CAINDRVSNQPQHF. Written as DNA, the CDR3 is TGTGCCATCAACGACAGGGTTAGCAATCAGCCCCAGCATTTT.

The rearrangement joins TRBV6-6 to TRBJ2-7, with 8 positions matching TRBD1. This CDR3 is 11 amino acids long. Looked up from germline, CDR1 is MNHNY and CDR2 is SVGAGI (reference sequence). V shed 10 bases, J shed 3 bases, and the junction held 2 bases outside the gene matches. The CDR3 spells CAIGQGYEQYF. Here the CDR3 DNA reads TGTGCCATTGGACAGGGCTACGAGCAGTACTTC.